The 2 T cell receptor beta chains listed next were all sequenced from one sample in a study of CD8 T cells in Susac syndrome. Random hexamers served to reverse transcribe roughly 0.45 to 1 ug RNA. TCRdb re-called the immunoSEQ multiplex PCR reads through MiXCR, storing one row per CDR3 protein. Among approximately 190,000 distinct CDR3 sequences listed, under 97% were seen once. The sequencing input was CD4+ T cells from PBMCs. The receptors shown here come from a human donor with Susac syndrome.

CDR3: CSARAGVFSGGYTF. CDR3 bases: TGCAGTGCTAGGGCAGGGGTGTTTTCGGGTGGCTACACCTTC. The chain couples TRBV20-1 to TRBJ1-2; tentatively, D is TRBD1 (6 bases). The CDR3 totals 14 residues. Trimming took 3 bases from V and 7 from J, leaving 18 bases between them. Germline CDR1 is DFQATT and CDR2 is SNEGSKA (reference sequence).

This chain connects TRBV7-8 to TRBJ2-7; D is undetermined. The CDR3 is 14 residues long. The germline V and J ends were trimmed by 4 bases and 0 bases, with 10 bases remaining between them. Germline V lookup: CDR1 SGHVS, CDR2 FQNEAQ. The CDR3: CASSWTRSSYEQYF. CDR3 in DNA: TGTGCCAGCAGCTGGACCAGGAGCTCCTACGAGCAGTACTTC.